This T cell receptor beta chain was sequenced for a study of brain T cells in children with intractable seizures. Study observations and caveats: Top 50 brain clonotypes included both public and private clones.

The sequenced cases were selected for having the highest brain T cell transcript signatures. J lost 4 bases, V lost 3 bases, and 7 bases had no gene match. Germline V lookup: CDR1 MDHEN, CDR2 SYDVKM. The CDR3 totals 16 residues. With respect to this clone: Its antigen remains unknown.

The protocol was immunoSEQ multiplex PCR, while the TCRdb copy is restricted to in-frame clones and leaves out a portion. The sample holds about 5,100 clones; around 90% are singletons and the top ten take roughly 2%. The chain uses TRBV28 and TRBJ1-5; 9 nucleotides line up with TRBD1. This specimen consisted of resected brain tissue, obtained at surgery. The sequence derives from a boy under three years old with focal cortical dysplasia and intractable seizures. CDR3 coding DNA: TGTGCCAGCAGTTTGGCTACAGGGGGCCCTAATCAGCCCCAGCATTTT. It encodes CASSLATGGPNQPQHF.